The T cell receptor (beta chain) described here comes from a study of T cell changes during pregnancy in multiple sclerosis. CDR1 and CDR2 from the germline V gene are GTSNPN and SVGIG (reference sequence). V was cut by 2 bases and J by 6 bases, with 13 bases left in between. The CDR3 totals 14 residues. Clones were sequenced by immunoSEQ multiplex PCR, and TCRdb holds only the in-frame ones, with some missing. In the table there are tens of thousands of clones, approximately 94% of which are singletons. The sequence was obtained from a female donor with multiple sclerosis, enrolled in a pregnancy study. The material was CD4+ T cells from peripheral blood mononuclear cells, obtained before pregnancy. V usage is TRBV30 and J usage is TRBJ1-4; possible D gene TRBD1, 6 bases. The CDR3: CAWSLGRTDEKLFF. DNA of the CDR3: TGTGCCTGGAGTCTTGGGCGGACAGATGAAAAACTGTTTTTT.